This T cell receptor (beta chain) was identified in a study of monozygotic twins with inflammatory bowel disease. The CDR3 is made up of 13 amino acids. CDR1 and CDR2 from the germline V gene are SQVTM and ANQGSEA. cDNA for each sample came from eight separate reactions. Addition of UMIs with a 6-nucleotide sample barcode was achieved by template switching. TCRalpha and TCRbeta cDNA was put through two nested PCRs of approximately 17 and 9 cycles. TCRdb derives one entry per CDR3 protein from the 5' RACE reads, leaving out DNA. The sample table includes 400,000 to 500,000 distinct CDR3 sequences. The gene calls are TRBV29-1 and TRBJ1-3. This receptor was taken from a human donor with ulcerative colitis or Crohn's disease, or a healthy co-twin of an affected twin (not recorded which). What was sequenced was blood. The CDR3 protein is CSVGTHSGNTIYF. Using reference TRBV29-1 and TRBJ1-3 for the parts outside the CDR3, the full variable domain is SAVISQKPSRDICQRGTSLTIQCQVDSQVTMMFWYRQQPGQSLTLIATANQGSEATYESGFVIDKFPISRPNLTFSTLTVSNMSPEDSSIYLCSVGTHSGNTIYFGEGSWLTVV.